The T cell receptor beta chain described here comes from a study of beta chain features in type 1 diabetes (dated by TCRdb to the late 2010s). A note on the overall study: Mean age, gender distribution, total cell number and subset yield were not different between patients and healthy donors. A total of some 110 million sorted cells were examined across all samples, and a strong correlation was observed between cell number per subset and RNA yield. Whereas all 30 or so donors provided naive and central memory subsets, regulatory and stem cell-like memory subsets were isolated from just 8 patients and about 8 healthy donors. In the study, recently diagnosed type 1 diabetes patients and matched healthy donors were compared on the TCRB repertoires of their sorted circulating CD4+ T cell subsets. Study-wide findings and limitations: Because cDNA was sequenced instead of genomic DNA, activated cells with high expression could be over-represented, although the groups did not differ in activation or CD3 levels. Because small numbers of individuals were included in the HLA sub-analyses, any influence of HLA type on TCRB rearrangement was left unresolved. A moderate but significant shortening of TCRB CDR3 length was observed in type 1 diabetes patients in all four CD4+ subsets. Patients with type 1 diabetes made fewer insertions and deleted more nucleotides at VDJ recombination sites, implying thymic rearrangement abnormalities. The naive, central memory and regulatory TCRB repertoires appeared to resemble one another more closely among patients than among healthy donors. PCR might favor shorter templates, but patient and control samples were amplified and corrected together, so any skew would affect both groups equally.

In the germline V gene (reference sequence), CDR1 corresponds to SGHAT and CDR2 to FQDESV. After removal of 6 bases from V and 1 base from J, the junction retains 3 bases not matched to a gene. Counted from cysteine to phenylalanine, this CDR3 has 14 amino acids. The sequence is cut down to CDR3 DNA, 42 bases in frame from base 1. All of the isolated RNA was reverse transcribed with the High Capacity cDNA Reverse Transcription Kit, so expressed TCRB transcripts were sequenced. Deep immunoSEQ sequencing was applied to naive, central memory and regulatory T cell samples, giving an average of around 3.4 million total reads per sample. Sorted cells were lysed in RLT buffer and RNA was extracted with DNase-treated RNeasy Micro or Mini kits, depending on cell number. To prevent cross-contamination, every cell subset was processed on its own, while patient and healthy donor samples were processed together. Using the immunoSEQ multiplex PCR, TCRB sequences were amplified from cDNA into 87-bp fragments spanning the CDR3 region. Sequencing of the amplicons was performed on the Illumina HiSeq platform. Turning to the authors' computational methods: PCR bias was corrected computationally using synthetic template baselines, and reads within Hamming distance 2 were collapsed, with unmergeable singletons discarded. Reads were aligned against IMGT so that V, D and J genes, CDR3 length and insertions or deletions at six rearrangement sites could be assigned. Within each subset, clonotype counts were normalized to the number of sorted cells before true diversity and Gini coefficients were calculated with the tcR R package. The overlap coefficient, calculated on TCRB nucleotide sequences, was used to measure repertoire sharing. TCRdb carries this immuneACCESS record with in-frame sequences only. Its versions omit some clonotypes, under half of them owing to an unresolved V gene in the studies checked, with the rest unexplained. V, J and clone size were drawn from that table, and D and trimming were deduced from the DNA. This sample has around 150,000 clones in its table, and 6.5% to 8.5% of those were observed once. 1.3% to 1.5% of the sample comes from the top ten.

A note on this clone: The antigen this receptor binds is unknown. Within one base of it there is no much larger clone, and no base qualities were kept.

Each donor gave one peripheral blood draw, around 0.12 L on average, collected into heparinised tubes. Naive, central memory, regulatory and stem cell-like memory CD4+ T cells were sorted on a BD FACSAria II using a panel including CD45RO, CCR7, CD25, CD127, CD95 and CD27. All sorted populations exceeded 95% purity. Right away, PBMCs were isolated by Lymphoprep density gradient centrifugation and were stained directly, with no culture step. So that batch effects would be minimized, each experiment stained and sorted samples in pairs, pairing one healthy donor with one patient. The specimen sequenced was central memory CD4+ T cells from blood. Recombination linked TRBV11-1 to TRBJ1-1; the junction holds 9 bases that match TRBD1. This TCR came from a woman in her twenties or thirties in good health. The nucleotides read TGTGCCAGCAGGAAACAGGGGGCGAACACTGAAGCTTTCTTT. Its translation is CASRKQGANTEAFF.